Each of the 16 T cell receptor beta chains below was sequenced from the same sample in a study of T cell changes during pregnancy in multiple sclerosis. Using immunoSEQ multiplex PCR, the repertoire was profiled, and TCRdb retains in-frame clones only, with some absent. The sample lists tens of thousands of clones, more than 90% seen once, with over 1% in the top ten. Source: peripheral blood, taken after pregnancy. The receptors shown here come from a female donor in good health, enrolled as a control in a pregnancy study.

V usage is TRBV6-6 and J usage is TRBJ1-4; a weak D match, TRBD1 (6 bases). V lost 7 bases, J lost 4 bases, and 13 bases lay in between. Looked up from germline, CDR1 is MNHNY and CDR2 is SVGAGI (reference sequence). The CDR3 contains 14 residues. This CDR3 is CASILDRSNEKLFF. In DNA form, the CDR3 reads TGTGCCAGCATTCTAGACAGGAGTAATGAAAAACTGTTTTTT.

This sequence joins TRBV5-1 and TRBJ2-1; D may be TRBD2 (5 bases). Trimming removed 4 bases from V and 6 bases from J, with 11 bases in between. Germline lookup yields CDR1 SGHRS and CDR2 YFSETQ. The length of the CDR3 is 13 residues. CDR3 amino acids: CASSLGGSNEQFF. The CDR3, as DNA: TGCGCCAGCAGCCTCGGTGGGAGCAATGAGCAGTTCTTC.

The rearrangement joins TRBV5-1 to TRBJ1-4; TRBD1 might be the D (5 bases). Germline V lookup: CDR1 SGHRS, CDR2 YFSETQ. The CDR3 has 14 residues. V lost 0 bases and J 7 bases, leaving 10 bases between the germline ends. The CDR3 bases are TGCGCCAGCAGCTTGGGGGGGAGGAGTGAAAAACTGTTTTTT. Amino acid sequence: CASSLGGRSEKLFF.

The rearrangement joins TRBV19 to TRBJ2-7; tentatively, D is TRBD2 (6 bases). CDR1 is LNHDA and CDR2 is SQIVND in the germline V gene (reference sequence). The germline V and J ends were trimmed by 5 bases and 3 bases, with 14 bases remaining between them. This CDR3 has 14 amino acids. The CDR3 DNA is TGTGCCAGTAGTCCGCGCGTCGGGAGCTACGAGCAGTACTTC. Translation gives CASSPRVGSYEQYF.

This clone was detected a few times. This rearrangement joins TRBV4-2 to TRBJ2-3, with 12 bases aligning to TRBD2. The CDR3 has 15 residues. Losses at the gene ends were 1 base for V and 4 bases for J; bases not matched to a gene: 0. Germline-derived CDR1 and CDR2 are LGHNA and YNFKEQ. The DNA for the CDR3 is TGTGCCAGCAGCCAAGGACTAGCGGGAGCAGATACGCAGTATTTT. Amino acid sequence: CASSQGLAGADTQYF.

The J gene is TRBJ1-1, the V gene TRBV19; no clear D. The CDR3 spans 14 residues. V was shortened by 1 base and J by 8 bases, with 14 bases between the two germline ends. The germline V gene encodes CDR1 LNHDA and CDR2 SQIVND (reference sequence). CDR3 loop: CASSIVAGLTEAFF. CDR3 nucleotides: TGTGCCAGTAGTATAGTAGCGGGTCTGACGGAAGCTTTCTTT.

The gene calls are TRBV5-1 and TRBJ1-2, with D possibly TRBD1 on 5 matching bases. Between the trimmed V and J ends, which lost 2 bases and 4 bases, there was a span of 21 bases. Germline V gene sequence: CDR1 SGHRS, CDR2 YFSETQ. The CDR3 has 17 residues. CDR3 in amino acids: CASSLLGRDMSGYGYTF. The CDR3 nucleotides are TGCGCCAGCAGCTTATTAGGCAGGGATATGTCTGGCTATGGCTACACCTTC.

J is TRBJ2-7 and V is TRBV19; 8 bases line up with TRBD2. Trimming cost V 5 bases and J 5 bases; bases outside gene matches: 11. CDR3 length: 15 amino acids. Germline CDR1 reads LNHDA; CDR2 reads SQIVND (reference sequence). CDR3 bases: TGTGCCAGTAGTGCACCCGGGGGGGCGCGCGACGAGCAGTACTTC. Its protein product is CASSAPGGARDEQYF.

V is TRBV5-1 and J is TRBJ1-2, with TRBD1 matching 8 bases. CDR1 is SGHRS and CDR2 is YFSETQ in the germline V gene. Trimming at V came to 5 bases and at J to 1 base, leaving 1 base not matched to a gene. The CDR3 loop spans 13 amino acids. The CDR3 sequence: CASRDRGNYGYTF. As DNA, the CDR3 is TGCGCCAGCAGAGACAGGGGTAACTATGGCTACACCTTC.

The rearrangement links TRBV13 to TRBJ2-1; TRBD2 agrees at 9 bases. The CDR3 is 17 amino acids. From germline, CDR1 is PRHDT and CDR2 FYEKMQ (reference sequence). V shed 0 bases and J 7 bases; nucleotides not matched to a gene: 10. The DNA of the CDR3 is TGTGCCAGCAGCTTAGGCGAAATCGGCGGGGGGGGGAATGAGCAGTTCTTC. Translation gives CASSLGEIGGGGNEQFF.

The chain carries TRBV28 and TRBJ2-7; 7 positions agree with TRBD1. This CDR3 is built from 16 residues. CDR1 is MDHEN, CDR2 SYDVKM, per germline. V shed 6 bases, J shed 7 bases, and the junction held 18 bases outside the gene matches. The CDR3 DNA sequence: TGTGCCAGCAGGTCAATCTCGACAGGGCGATGGATGGAGCAGTACTTC. Translating gives CASRSISTGRWMEQYF.

The CDR3 DNA is TGTGCCAGCAGCTTAGAGGGGCCTTGGGCGGGAGCCGGGAATGAGCAGTTCTTC. Residues: CASSLEGPWAGAGNEQFF. This chain joins TRBV7-2 and TRBJ2-1; 7 positions agree with TRBD2. The CDR3 spans 18 residues. Germline CDR1 reads SGHTA; CDR2 reads FQGNSA. The junction had 16 bases not matched to a gene; V was cut back by 1 base and J by 7 bases.

This chain joins TRBV6-6 and TRBJ1-2, with a possible D match to TRBD1 (5 bases). The CDR3 length is 14 residues. V lost 6 bases to trimming and J lost 4 bases, with 15 bases between them. Germline V gene lookup returns CDR1 MNHNY and CDR2 SVGAGI (reference sequence). For the CDR3, the DNA is TGTGCCAGCAGCTACAACGGGGGTAGCTATGGCTACACCTTC. It yields the protein CASSYNGGSYGYTF.

Notes on this clone: The same CDR3 also results from other DNA sequences found in this sample. The chain joins TRBV28 to TRBJ1-5; D is unresolved. The CDR3 is 14 amino acids. The germline V gene encodes CDR1 MDHEN and CDR2 SYDVKM. The germline V and J ends were trimmed by 2 bases and 1 base, with 6 bases remaining between them. The CDR3 region is CASSLGQSNQPQHF. CDR3 nucleotides: TGTGCCAGCAGTTTAGGCCAGAGCAATCAGCCCCAGCATTTT. The full variable domain, rest sourced from reference TRBV28 and TRBJ1-5, is DVKVTQSSRYLVKRTGEKVFLECVQDMDHENMFWYRQDPGLGLRLIYFSYDVKMKEKGDIPEGYSVSREKKERFSLILESASTNQTSMYLCASSLGQSNQPQHFGDGTRLSIL.

The CDR3 bases are TGCGCCAGCAGCCAAGTCCCCACAGGGGATTTGGGCAACGAGCAGTACTTC. Its translation is CASSQVPTGDLGNEQYF. V and J are TRBV4-1 and TRBJ2-7; 7 bases fit TRBD1. This CDR3 is 17 amino acids long. Germline V gene sequence: CDR1 MGHRA, CDR2 YSYEKL. Losses at the gene ends were 1 base for V and 5 bases for J; bases not matched to a gene: 14.

The genes are TRBV6-1 and TRBJ1-5, with 7 bases fitting TRBD1. Germline assignment: CDR1 MNHNS and CDR2 SASEGT. The CDR3 has 15 amino acids. J lost 5 bases, V lost 2 bases, and 6 bases had no gene match. CDR3 coding DNA: TGTGCCAGCAGTGAAAGACCGACAGGGCATCAGCCCCAGCATTTT. Amino acid sequence: CASSERPTGHQPQHF.